This record covers a single TCR beta chain. This sample is drawn from a study of shared clonotypes between healthy human individuals. The V end was cut by 2 bases, the J end by 0 bases, with 8 bases between. Per germline, CDR1 SNHLY and CDR2 FYNNEI. The CDR3 runs 15 residues. The method was immunoSEQ multiplex PCR; TCRdb's version includes in-frame clones alone and lacks a portion of them. The sample gives about 490,000 clones, 76% of which show up once; over 10% is in the top ten. This chain joins TRBV2 and TRBJ1-3; D is ambiguous. The origin of this receptor is a woman in her 40s in good health. Some clones in this sample may be carry-over from other donors' samples. Sequencing was performed on PBMCs. CDR3 loop: CASSESQYSGNTIYF. For the CDR3, the DNA is TGTGCCAGCAGTGAATCTCAGTACTCTGGAAACACCATATATTTT.